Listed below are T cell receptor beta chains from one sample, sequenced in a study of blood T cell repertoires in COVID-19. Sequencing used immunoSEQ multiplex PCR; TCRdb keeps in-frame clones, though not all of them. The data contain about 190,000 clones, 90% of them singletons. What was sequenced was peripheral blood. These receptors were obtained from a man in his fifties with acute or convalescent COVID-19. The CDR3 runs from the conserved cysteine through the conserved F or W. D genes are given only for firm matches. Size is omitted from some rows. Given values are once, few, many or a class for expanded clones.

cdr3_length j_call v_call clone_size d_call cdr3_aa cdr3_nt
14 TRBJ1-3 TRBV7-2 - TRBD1 CASSQYRGGNTIYF TGTGCCAGCAGCCAGTACAGGGGGGGAAACACCATATATTTT
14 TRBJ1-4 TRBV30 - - CAWSVGQGTEKLFF TGTGCCTGGAGTGTAGGGCAGGGCACTGAAAAACTGTTTTTT
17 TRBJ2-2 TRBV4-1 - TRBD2 CASSHPRAGVRDGELFF TGCGCCAGCAGCCACCCCAGGGCGGGGGTTAGGGACGGGGAGCTGTTTTTT
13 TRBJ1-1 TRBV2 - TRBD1 CASKGQFNTEAFF TGTGCCAGCAAGGGACAGTTTAACACTGAAGCTTTCTTT
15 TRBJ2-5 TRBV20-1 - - CSASSPSQGLETQYF TGCAGTGCTAGTAGCCCCTCTCAGGGCTTGGAGACCCAGTACTTC
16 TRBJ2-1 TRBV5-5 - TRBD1 CASSLRTGVSGGEQFF TGTGCCAGCAGCTTGAGGACAGGGGTATCAGGAGGTGAGCAGTTCTTC
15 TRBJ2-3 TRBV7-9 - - CASRVGLAGTDTQYF TGTGCCAGCAGGGTCGGGCTAGCTGGCACAGATACGCAGTATTTT
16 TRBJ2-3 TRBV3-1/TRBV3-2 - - CASSQGVVAATDTQYF TGTGCCAGCAGCCAAGGGGTAGTAGCGGCCACAGATACGCAGTATTTT
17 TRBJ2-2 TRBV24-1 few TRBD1 CATSDYPVRQGVGELFF TGTGCCACCAGTGATTACCCCGTTAGACAGGGAGTCGGGGAGCTGTTTTTT
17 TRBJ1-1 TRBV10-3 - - CAISESSQGTVGTEAFF TGTGCCATCAGTGAGTCGTCTCAGGGGACGGTAGGAACTGAAGCTTTCTTT
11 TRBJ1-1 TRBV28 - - CASSSITEAFF TGTGCCAGCAGTTCCATCACTGAAGCTTTCTTT
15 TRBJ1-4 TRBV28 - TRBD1 CASSSWTGANEKLFF TGTGCCAGCAGTTCCTGGACAGGGGCCAATGAAAAACTGTTTTTT
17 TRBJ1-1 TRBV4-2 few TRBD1 CASRGPDRGYMNTEAFF TGTGCCAGCAGGGGCCCGGACAGGGGCTATATGAACACTGAAGCTTTCTTT
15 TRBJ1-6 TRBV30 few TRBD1 CAWSVQGQGYSPLHF TGTGCCTGGAGTGTCCAAGGACAGGGCTATTCACCCCTCCACTTT
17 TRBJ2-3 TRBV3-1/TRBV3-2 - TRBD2 CASSPGGSGGGTDTQYF TGTGCCAGCAGCCCCGGGGGTAGCGGGGGAGGGACAGATACGCAGTATTTT
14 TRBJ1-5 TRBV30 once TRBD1 CAWSRTGVGQPQHF TGTGCCTGGAGCCGGACAGGGGTTGGGCAGCCCCAGCATTTT
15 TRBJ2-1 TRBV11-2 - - CASSLRSLGGDEQFF TGTGCCAGCAGCTTGAGAAGCCTAGGTGGTGATGAGCAGTTCTTC
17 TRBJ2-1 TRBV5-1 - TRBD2 CASSLRASGSREDEQFF TGCGCCAGCAGCTTGAGGGCTAGCGGGAGTCGGGAGGATGAGCAGTTCTTC
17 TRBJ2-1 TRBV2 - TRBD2 CASNNAPGLAGEGEQFF TGTGCCAGCAACAATGCGCCGGGACTAGCGGGAGAGGGTGAGCAGTTCTTC
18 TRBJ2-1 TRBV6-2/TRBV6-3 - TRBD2 CASSTPAHLAGGRNEQFF TGTGCCAGCAGCACACCGGCCCATCTAGCGGGGGGACGTAATGAGCAGTTCTTC
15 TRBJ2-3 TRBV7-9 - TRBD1 CASSNDRAYTDTQYF TGTGCCAGCAGCAACGACAGGGCGTACACAGATACGCAGTATTTT
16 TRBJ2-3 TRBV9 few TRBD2 CASSVAPSGSTDTQYF TGTGCCAGCAGCGTAGCTCCTAGCGGATCCACAGATACGCAGTATTTT
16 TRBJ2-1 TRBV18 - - CASSPPASSGYNEQFF TGTGCCAGCTCACCACCCGCTTCCTCGGGATACAATGAGCAGTTCTTC
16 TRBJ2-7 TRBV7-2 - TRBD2 CASSLVGGRTPYEQYF TGTGCCAGCAGCTTAGTCGGCGGGAGGACGCCCTACGAGCAGTACTTC
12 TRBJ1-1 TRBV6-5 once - CASRQGWTEAFF TGTGCCAGCAGGCAGGGGTGGACTGAAGCTTTCTTT
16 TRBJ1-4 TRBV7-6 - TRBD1 CASSATTGGSGEKLFF TGTGCCAGCAGCGCCACAACAGGGGGCAGTGGCGAAAAACTGTTTTTT
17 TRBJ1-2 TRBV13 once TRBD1 CASSLALYPGGVYGYTF TGTGCCAGCAGCTTAGCGCTCTACCCAGGGGGCGTCTATGGCTACACCTTC
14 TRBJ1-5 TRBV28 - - CASRRGSLGQPQHF TGTGCCAGCAGAAGGGGTTCTCTGGGTCAGCCCCAGCATTTT
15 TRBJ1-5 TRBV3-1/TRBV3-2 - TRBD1 CASSQQGVPNQPQHF TGTGCCAGCAGCCAACAGGGGGTGCCGAATCAGCCCCAGCATTTT
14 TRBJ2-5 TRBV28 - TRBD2 CASLPGGRSETQYF TGTGCCAGCCTCCCGGGGGGGCGCTCGGAGACCCAGTACTTC